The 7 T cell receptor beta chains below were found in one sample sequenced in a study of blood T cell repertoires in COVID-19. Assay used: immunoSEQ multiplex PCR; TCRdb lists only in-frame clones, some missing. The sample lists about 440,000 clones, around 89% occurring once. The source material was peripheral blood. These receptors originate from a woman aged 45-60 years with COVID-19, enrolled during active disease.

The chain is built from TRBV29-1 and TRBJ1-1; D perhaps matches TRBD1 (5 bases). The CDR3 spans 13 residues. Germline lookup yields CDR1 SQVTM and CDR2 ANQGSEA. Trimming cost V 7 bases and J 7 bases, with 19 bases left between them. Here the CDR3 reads CSGGRQSGGEAFF. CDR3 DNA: TGCAGCGGAGGGCGACAGAGCGGGGGTGAAGCTTTCTTT.

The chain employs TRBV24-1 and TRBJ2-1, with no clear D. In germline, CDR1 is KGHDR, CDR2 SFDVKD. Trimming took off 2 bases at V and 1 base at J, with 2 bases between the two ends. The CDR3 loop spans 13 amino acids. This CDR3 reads CATSDSSYNEQFF. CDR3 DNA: TGTGCCACCAGTGATTCTTCCTACAATGAGCAGTTCTTC.

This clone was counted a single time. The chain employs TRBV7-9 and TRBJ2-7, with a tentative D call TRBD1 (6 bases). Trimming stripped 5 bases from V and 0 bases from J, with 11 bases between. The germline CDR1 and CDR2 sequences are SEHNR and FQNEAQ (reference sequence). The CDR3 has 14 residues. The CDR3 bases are TGTGCCAGCAGCACCGGACAGAGCTCCTACGAGCAGTACTTC. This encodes CASSTGQSSYEQYF.

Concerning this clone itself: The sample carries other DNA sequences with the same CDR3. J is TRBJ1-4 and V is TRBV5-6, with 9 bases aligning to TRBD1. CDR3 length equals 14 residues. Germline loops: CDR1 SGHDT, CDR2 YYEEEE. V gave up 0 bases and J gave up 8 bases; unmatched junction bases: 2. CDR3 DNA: TGTGCCAGCAGCTTGGGGACAGGGGTGGAAAAACTGTTTTTT. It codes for CASSLGTGVEKLFF.

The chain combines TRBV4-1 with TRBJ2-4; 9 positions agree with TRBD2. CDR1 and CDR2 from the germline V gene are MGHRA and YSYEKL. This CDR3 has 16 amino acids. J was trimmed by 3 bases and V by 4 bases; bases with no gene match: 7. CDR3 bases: TGCGCCAGCAGCCCGCGGGGGGGCTGGGGCAAAAACATTCAGTACTTC. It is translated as CASSPRGGWGKNIQYF.

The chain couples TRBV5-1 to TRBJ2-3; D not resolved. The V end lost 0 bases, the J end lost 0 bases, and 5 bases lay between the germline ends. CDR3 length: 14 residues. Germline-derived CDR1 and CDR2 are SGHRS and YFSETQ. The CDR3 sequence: CASSLEPSTDTQYF. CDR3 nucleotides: TGCGCCAGCAGCTTGGAGCCGAGCACAGATACGCAGTATTTT. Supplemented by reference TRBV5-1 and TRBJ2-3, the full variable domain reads KAGVTQTPRYLIKTRGQQVTLSCSPISGHRSVSWYQQTPGQGLQFLFEYFSETQRNKGNFPGRFSGRQFSNSRSEMNVSTLELGDSALYLCASSLEPSTDTQYFGPGTRLTVL.

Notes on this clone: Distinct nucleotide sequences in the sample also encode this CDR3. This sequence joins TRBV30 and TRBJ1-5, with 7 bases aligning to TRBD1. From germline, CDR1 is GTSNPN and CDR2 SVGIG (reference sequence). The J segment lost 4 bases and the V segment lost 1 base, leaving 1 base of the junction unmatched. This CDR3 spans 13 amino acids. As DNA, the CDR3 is TGTGCCTGGAGTGGACAGGGAAATCAGCCCCAGCATTTT. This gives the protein CAWSGQGNQPQHF.